These T cell receptor beta chains were read from a single sample in a study of cytomegalovirus exposure and HLA in healthy donors. Produced via immunoSEQ multiplex PCR; TCRdb's table is partial and in-frame only. This repertoire comprises some 110,000 clones; its ten largest clones make up about 0.93%. Sequencing input: PBMCs. Receptors originate from a man younger than 30 in good health and CMV-seronegative. The CDR3 runs from the conserved cysteine through the conserved F or W. The D gene is left open where the match is weak.

D: -
V: TRBV6-4
J: TRBJ2-1
DNA: TGTGCCAGCAGACGACGGGGGAACTCCTACAATGAGCAGTTCTTC
CDR3: CASRRRGNSYNEQFF

D: -
V: TRBV6-1
J: TRBJ1-5
DNA: TGTGCCAGCTCTGCGGGGGGTAATCAGCCCCAGCATTTT
CDR3: CASSAGGNQPQHF

D: -
V: TRBV29-1
J: TRBJ1-1
DNA: TGCAGCGGCCGGACAGCGCTGAACACTGAAGCTTTCTTT
CDR3: CSGRTALNTEAFF

D: -
V: TRBV6-1
J: TRBJ2-1
DNA: TGTGCCAGCAGTGAACACGGGGTAGGGGGTGTTAGTGAGCAGTTCTTC
CDR3: CASSEHGVGGVSEQFF

D: -
V: TRBV7-9
J: TRBJ2-5
DNA: TGTGCCAGCAGCCCCCGGTGGGGCGTCCAAGAGACCCAGTACTTC
CDR3: CASSPRWGVQETQYF

D: -
V: TRBV2
J: TRBJ1-2
DNA: TGTGCCAGCAGGCTACGGGACTCGGGAGCCTATGGCTACACCTTC
CDR3: CASRLRDSGAYGYTF

D: -
V: TRBV7-9
J: TRBJ1-1
DNA: TGTGCCAGCAGCCCCTGGGGGGGCACTGAAGCTTTCTTT
CDR3: CASSPWGGTEAFF

D: -
V: TRBV28
J: TRBJ1-2
DNA: TGTGCCAGCACTTACCAGGGATCCTATGGCTACACCTTC
CDR3: CASTYQGSYGYTF

D: -
V: TRBV6-4
J: TRBJ2-1
DNA: TGTGCCAGCAGTACCTTCGCGGGGAGCTACAATGAGCAGTTCTTC
CDR3: CASSTFAGSYNEQFF

D: -
V: TRBV5-1
J: TRBJ2-5
DNA: TGCGCCAGCAGCTTGGGCTCATCAACACAAGAGACCCAGTACTTC
CDR3: CASSLGSSTQETQYF

D: TRBD1
V: TRBV9
J: TRBJ1-4
DNA: TGTGCCAGCAGCGACGACAGGGTAGGAGGTGAAAAACTGTTTTTT
CDR3: CASSDDRVGGEKLFF

D: TRBD2
V: TRBV9
J: TRBJ2-2
DNA: TGTGCCAGCAGCGGACATCCGGGGGGCGGGGAGCTGTTTTTT
CDR3: CASSGHPGGGELFF

D: TRBD2
V: TRBV18
J: TRBJ2-7
DNA: TGTGCCAGCTCACCAGGACTAGCGGGGGAGGCCTACGAGCAGTACTTC
CDR3: CASSPGLAGEAYEQYF

D: TRBD1
V: TRBV9
J: TRBJ1-1
DNA: TGTGCCAGCAGCGTAGTTTATCGTGGGACAGGGAAGAACACTGAAGCTTTCTTT
CDR3: CASSVVYRGTGKNTEAFF

D: -
V: TRBV5-8
J: TRBJ1-5
DNA: TGTGCCAGCAGCTTGTTTCGCGGTAGCAATCAGCCCCAGCATTTT
CDR3: CASSLFRGSNQPQHF

D: TRBD1
V: TRBV28
J: TRBJ1-1
DNA: TGTGCCAGCGGGAGACAGGGGTACACTGAAGCTTTCTTT
CDR3: CASGRQGYTEAFF

D: TRBD2
V: TRBV28
J: TRBJ2-7
DNA: TGTGCCAGCAGTTTCAGCCTAGCGGGAGTGGAGCAGTACTTC
CDR3: CASSFSLAGVEQYF

D: -
V: TRBV5-1
J: TRBJ2-3
DNA: TGCGCCAGCAGCGGGGGGCCTAGCGGAATGGGCACAGATACGCAGTATTTT
CDR3: CASSGGPSGMGTDTQYF

D: -
V: TRBV18
J: TRBJ2-3
DNA: TGTGCCAGCTCACCCTTTGAGGGAAGCACAGATACGCAGTATTTT
CDR3: CASSPFEGSTDTQYF

D: TRBD1
V: TRBV29-1
J: TRBJ2-7
DNA: TGCAGCGTCCGGACAGGGGTCTACGAGCAGTACTTC
CDR3: CSVRTGVYEQYF

D: TRBD1
V: TRBV5-1
J: TRBJ2-2
DNA: TGCGCCAGCAGCTTACGACAGGGAGTTAACACCGGGGAGCTGTTTTTT
CDR3: CASSLRQGVNTGELFF

D: TRBD1
V: TRBV19
J: TRBJ2-2
DNA: TGTGCCAGTAGCCAGATGTGGGACAGTTCGAACACCGGGGAGCTGTTTTTT
CDR3: CASSQMWDSSNTGELFF

D: -
V: TRBV7-9
J: TRBJ1-5
DNA: TGTGCCAGCAGCGAAAAAGGGGCCCGCGGTCAGCCCCAGCATTTT
CDR3: CASSEKGARGQPQHF

D: TRBD1
V: TRBV10-1
J: TRBJ2-7
DNA: TGCGCCAGCAGTGGTAACCGGGACAGGGTATACGAGCAGTACTTC
CDR3: CASSGNRDRVYEQYF

D: -
V: TRBV5-4
J: TRBJ1-1
DNA: TGTGCCAGCAGCTCTTCTCGGGTCACGGGGACTGAAGCTTTCTTT
CDR3: CASSSSRVTGTEAFF

D: -
V: TRBV19
J: TRBJ1-2
DNA: TGTGCCAGTAGTTTATCCGACCCGGGGGGCTACACCTTC
CDR3: CASSLSDPGGYTF

D: -
V: TRBV18
J: TRBJ1-1
DNA: TGTGCCAGCTCACCACCGGGCGGGGCCCCTGAAGCTTTCTTT
CDR3: CASSPPGGAPEAFF

D: TRBD2
V: TRBV30
J: TRBJ2-5
DNA: TGTGCCTGGAGCCAGGGTAGCGGGGGCTTTAAGACCCAGTACTTC
CDR3: CAWSQGSGGFKTQYF

D: -
V: TRBV28
J: TRBJ1-3
DNA: TGTGCCAGCAGTTTATCTATGTCAGGAAACACCATATATTTT
CDR3: CASSLSMSGNTIYF

D: TRBD1
V: TRBV19
J: TRBJ1-5
DNA: TGTGCCAGTAACGACGGGACAGCAATCAATCAGCCCCAGCATTTT
CDR3: CASNDGTAINQPQHF

D: -
V: TRBV28
J: TRBJ1-4
DNA: TGTGCCAGCAGTGTGGGGCGCCGAAAACTGTTTTTT
CDR3: CASSVGRRKLFF

D: TRBD1
V: TRBV5-1
J: TRBJ2-1
DNA: TGCGCCAGTAAGGGACAGGGGGCTTGGAATGAGCAGTTCTTC
CDR3: CASKGQGAWNEQFF

D: -
V: TRBV6-5
J: TRBJ1-2
DNA: TGTGCCAGCAGTTACGTGGGGCGGATCAACTATGGCTACACCTTC
CDR3: CASSYVGRINYGYTF

D: -
V: TRBV7-3
J: TRBJ1-1
DNA: TGTGCCAGCAGCTCTACAGGGTACACTGAAGCTTTCTTT
CDR3: CASSSTGYTEAFF

D: TRBD1
V: TRBV6-5
J: TRBJ1-1
DNA: TGTGCCAGCAGTGAGGGACAGGGTTTCACTGAAGCTTTCTTT
CDR3: CASSEGQGFTEAFF

D: -
V: TRBV15
J: TRBJ1-1
DNA: TGTGCCACCAGCAGAGCTGACACTGAAGCTTTCTTT
CDR3: CATSRADTEAFF

D: TRBD2
V: TRBV6-6
J: TRBJ2-1
DNA: TGTGCCAGCAGGGGACTAGATCCGGACAATGAGCAGTTCTTC
CDR3: CASRGLDPDNEQFF

D: -
V: TRBV25-1
J: TRBJ1-1
DNA: TGTGCCAGCAGTCTCTTAGGGGACACTGAAGCTTTCTTT
CDR3: CASSLLGDTEAFF